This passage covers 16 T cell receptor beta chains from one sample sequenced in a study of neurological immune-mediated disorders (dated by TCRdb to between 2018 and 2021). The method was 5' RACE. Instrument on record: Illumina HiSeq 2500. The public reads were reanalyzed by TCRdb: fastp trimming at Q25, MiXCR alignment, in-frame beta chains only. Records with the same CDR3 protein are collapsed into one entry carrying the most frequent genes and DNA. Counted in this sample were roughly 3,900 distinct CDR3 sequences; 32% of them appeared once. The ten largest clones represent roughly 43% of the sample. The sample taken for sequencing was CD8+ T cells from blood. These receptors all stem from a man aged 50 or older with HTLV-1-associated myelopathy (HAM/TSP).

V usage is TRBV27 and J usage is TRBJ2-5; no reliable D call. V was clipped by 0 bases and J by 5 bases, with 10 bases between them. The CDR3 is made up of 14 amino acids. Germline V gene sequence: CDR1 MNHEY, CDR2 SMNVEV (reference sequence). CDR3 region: CASSLSVRRETQYF. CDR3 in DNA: TGTGCCAGCAGTTTATCAGTGCGACGGGAGACCCAGTACTTC.

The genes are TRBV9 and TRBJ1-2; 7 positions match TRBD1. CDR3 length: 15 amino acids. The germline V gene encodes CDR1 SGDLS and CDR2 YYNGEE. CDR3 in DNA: TGTGCAAACAGCTCCACCGGGACAGCTAACTATGGCTACACCTTC. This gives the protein CANSSTGTANYGYTF. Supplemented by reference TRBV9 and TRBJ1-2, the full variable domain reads DSGVTQTPKHLITATGQRVTLRCSPRSGDLSVYWYQQSLDQGLQFLIQYYNGEERAKGNILERFSAQQFPDLHSELNLSSLELGDSALYFCANSSTGTANYGYTFGSGTRLTVV.

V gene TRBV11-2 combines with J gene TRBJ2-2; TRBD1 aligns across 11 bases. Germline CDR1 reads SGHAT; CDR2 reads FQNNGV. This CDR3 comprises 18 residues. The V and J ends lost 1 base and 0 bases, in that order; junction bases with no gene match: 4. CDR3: CASSLVSGQGANTGELFF. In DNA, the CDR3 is TGTGCCAGCAGCTTAGTGTCGGGACAGGGGGCGAACACCGGGGAGCTGTTTTTT.

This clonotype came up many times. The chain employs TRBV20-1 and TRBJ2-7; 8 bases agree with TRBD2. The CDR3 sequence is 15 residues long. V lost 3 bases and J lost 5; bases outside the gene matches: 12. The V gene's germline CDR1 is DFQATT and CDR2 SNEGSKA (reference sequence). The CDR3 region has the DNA TGCAGTGCTAGGGGTGACCGGGGGGGCATCGACGAGCAGTACTTC. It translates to CSARGDRGGIDEQYF.

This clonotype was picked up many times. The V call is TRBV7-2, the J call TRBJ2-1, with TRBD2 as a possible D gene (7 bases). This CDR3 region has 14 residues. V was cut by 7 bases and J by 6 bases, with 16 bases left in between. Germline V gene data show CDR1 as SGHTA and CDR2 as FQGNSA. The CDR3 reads CASNAGAGVNEQFF. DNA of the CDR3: TGTGCCAGCAACGCGGGGGCGGGGGTCAATGAGCAGTTCTTC.

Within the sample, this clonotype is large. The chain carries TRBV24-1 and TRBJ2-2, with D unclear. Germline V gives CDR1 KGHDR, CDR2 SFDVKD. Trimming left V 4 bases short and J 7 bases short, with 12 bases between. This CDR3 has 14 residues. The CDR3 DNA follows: TGTGCCACCAGTGACTCCGGACGGCTCGGGGAGCTGTTTTTT. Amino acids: CATSDSGRLGELFF.

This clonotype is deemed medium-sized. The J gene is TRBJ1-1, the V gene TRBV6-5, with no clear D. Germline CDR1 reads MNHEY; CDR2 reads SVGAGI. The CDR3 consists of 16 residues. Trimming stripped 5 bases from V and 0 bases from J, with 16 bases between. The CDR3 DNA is TGTGCCAGCAGTAACCCTGACACCTCCTTGAACACTGAAGCTTTCTTT. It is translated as CASSNPDTSLNTEAFF.

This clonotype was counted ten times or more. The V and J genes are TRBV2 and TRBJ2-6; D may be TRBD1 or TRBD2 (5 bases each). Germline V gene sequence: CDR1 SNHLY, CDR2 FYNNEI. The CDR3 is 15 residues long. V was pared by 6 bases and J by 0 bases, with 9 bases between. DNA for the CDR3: TGTGCCAGCAGGGGGGACGGCTCTGGGGCCAACGTCCTGACTTTC. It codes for CASRGDGSGANVLTF. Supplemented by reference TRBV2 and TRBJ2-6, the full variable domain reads EPEVTQTPSHQVTQMGQEVILRCVPISNHLYFYWYRQILGQKVEFLVSFYNNEISEKSEIFDDQFSVERPDGSNFTLKIRSTKLEDSAMYFCASRGDGSGANVLTFGAGSRLTVL.

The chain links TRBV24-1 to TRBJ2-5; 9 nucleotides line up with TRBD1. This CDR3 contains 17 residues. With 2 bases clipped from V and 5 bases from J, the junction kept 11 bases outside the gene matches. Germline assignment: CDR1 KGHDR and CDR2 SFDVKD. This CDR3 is CATSDSKIDRGMETQYF. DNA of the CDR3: TGTGCCACCAGTGATTCCAAAATCGACAGGGGGATGGAGACCCAGTACTTC.

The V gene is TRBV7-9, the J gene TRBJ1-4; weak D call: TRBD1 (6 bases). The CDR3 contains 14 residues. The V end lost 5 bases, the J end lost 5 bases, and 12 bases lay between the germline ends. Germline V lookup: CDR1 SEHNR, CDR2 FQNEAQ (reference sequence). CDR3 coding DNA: TGTGCCAGCAGCACCCGACAGGAAAATGAAAAACTGTTTTTT. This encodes CASSTRQENEKLFF.

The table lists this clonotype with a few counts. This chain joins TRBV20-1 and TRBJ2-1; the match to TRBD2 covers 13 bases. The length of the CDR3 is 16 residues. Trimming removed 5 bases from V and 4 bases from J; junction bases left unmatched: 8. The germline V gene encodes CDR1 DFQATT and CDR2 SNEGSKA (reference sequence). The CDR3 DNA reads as TGCAGTGCTGAAACCGGGACTAGCGGGGTTTACAATGAGCAGTTCTTC. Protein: CSAETGTSGVYNEQFF.

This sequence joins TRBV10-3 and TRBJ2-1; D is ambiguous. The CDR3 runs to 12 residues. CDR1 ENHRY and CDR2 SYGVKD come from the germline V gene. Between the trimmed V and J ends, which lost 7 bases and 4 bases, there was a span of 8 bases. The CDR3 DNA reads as TGTGCCATCAATACTGGGTACAATGAGCAGTTCTTC. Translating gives CAINTGYNEQFF.

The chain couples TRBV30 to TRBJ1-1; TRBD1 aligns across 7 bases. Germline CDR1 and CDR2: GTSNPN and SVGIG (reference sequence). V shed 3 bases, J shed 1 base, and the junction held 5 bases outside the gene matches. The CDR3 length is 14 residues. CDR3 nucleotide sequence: TGTGCCTGGAGAGTATGGGACAGGAACACTGAAGCTTTCTTT. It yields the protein CAWRVWDRNTEAFF.

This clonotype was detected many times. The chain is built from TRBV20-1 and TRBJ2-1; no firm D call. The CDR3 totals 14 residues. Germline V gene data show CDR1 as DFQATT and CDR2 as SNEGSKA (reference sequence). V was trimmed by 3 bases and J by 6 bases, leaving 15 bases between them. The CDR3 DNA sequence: TGCAGTGCTAGTGTATTGGACCTTTTCAATGAGCAGTTCTTC. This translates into CSASVLDLFNEQFF.

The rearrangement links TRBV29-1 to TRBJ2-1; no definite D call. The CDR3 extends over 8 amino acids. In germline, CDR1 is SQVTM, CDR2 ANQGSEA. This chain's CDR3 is CKYNEQFF. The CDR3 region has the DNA TGCAAATACAATGAGCAGTTCTTC.

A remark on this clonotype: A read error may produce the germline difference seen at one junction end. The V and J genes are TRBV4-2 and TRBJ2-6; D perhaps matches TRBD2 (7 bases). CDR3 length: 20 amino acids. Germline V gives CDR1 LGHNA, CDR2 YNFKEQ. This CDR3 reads CASSQVLHPRGGYGDNVLTF. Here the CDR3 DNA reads TGTGCCAGCAGCCAAGTCCTTCATCCTAGGGGGGGCTATGGGGACAACGTCCTGACTTTC.